These 30 T cell receptor beta chains share one sample of origin, sequenced in a study of cytomegalovirus exposure and HLA in healthy donors. Use of 60 Vbeta and 13 Jbeta primers characterized the PCR. Only in-frame clones appear in the TCRdb table, and some are missing; sequencing was by immunoSEQ multiplex PCR. The sample has hundreds of thousands of clones, roughly 82% seen once. Sequenced: PBMCs. These receptors originate from a man aged 40-55 years in good health and CMV-seropositive.

The chain combines TRBV7-8 with TRBJ2-7; a possible D gene is TRBD2 (6 bases). V lost 0 bases, J lost 0 bases, and 21 bases lay in between. Germline assignment: CDR1 SGHVS and CDR2 FQNEAQ. The CDR3 is 19 residues long. The CDR3 sequence is CASSLAPSLRRGSSYEQYV. The CDR3 DNA reads TGTGCCAGCAGCTTAGCCCCCTCTTTGAGGAGGGGAAGCTCCTACGAGCAGTACGTC.

V gene TRBV19 combines with J gene TRBJ2-7; TRBD1 matches at 8 bases. CDR1 and CDR2 from the germline V gene are LNHDA and SQIVND (reference sequence). Trimming took 5 bases from V and 0 from J; bases not matched to a gene: 3. The CDR3 is 14 amino acids. The CDR3 DNA follows: TGTGCCAGTAGTTCCACAGGGGGCTCCTACGAGCAGTACTTC. It translates to CASSSTGGSYEQYF.

This chain connects TRBV27 to TRBJ2-6, with D perhaps matching TRBD2 (5 bases). Trimming pared 1 base from V and 0 bases from J, leaving 13 bases between. CDR1 and CDR2 from the germline V gene are MNHEY and SMNVEV (reference sequence). This CDR3 contains 18 residues. This chain's CDR3 is CASSLWAGVSSGANVLTF. The DNA of the CDR3 is TGTGCCAGCAGTTTATGGGCGGGCGTGAGCTCTGGGGCCAACGTCCTGACTTTC.

The DNA of the CDR3 is TGCGCCAGCAGCTTGGCCACAACTAATGAAAAACTGTTTTTT. This gives the protein CASSLATTNEKLFF. J is TRBJ1-4 and V is TRBV5-1; D gene uncertain. Trimming took off 0 bases at V and 0 bases at J, with 3 bases between the two ends. The CDR3 contains 14 residues. Germline CDR1 is SGHRS and CDR2 is YFSETQ.

The DNA of the CDR3 is TGTGCCAGCAGCTTAGACCCCGGGGTGGCCGGGGAGCTGTTTTTT. It yields the protein CASSLDPGVAGELFF. The V call is TRBV7-9, the J call TRBJ2-2, with a possible D match to TRBD2 (5 bases). The CDR3 totals 15 residues. V dropped 1 base and J dropped 6 bases, with 12 bases sitting between them. Germline V gene lookup returns CDR1 SEHNR and CDR2 FQNEAQ (reference sequence).

The chain is built from TRBV19 and TRBJ2-1, with D perhaps matching TRBD1 (5 bases). The germline V gene has CDR1 LNHDA and CDR2 SQIVND (reference sequence). The CDR3 spans 15 residues. Trimming cost V 4 bases and J 0 bases, with 10 bases left between them. CDR3 DNA: TGTGCCAGTAGTAGGGGCCAGAGCTCCTACAATGAGCAGTTCTTC. This codes for CASSRGQSSYNEQFF.

The chain has TRBV7-8 and TRBJ1-5; D might be TRBD1 (5 bases). CDR3 length: 14 residues. Between the trimmed V and J ends, which lost 5 bases and 3 bases, there was a span of 11 bases. Germline CDR1 is SGHVS and CDR2 is FQNEAQ. The CDR3 sequence is CASSTRQLNQPQHF. CDR3 in DNA: TGTGCCAGCAGCACCCGACAGCTCAATCAGCCCCAGCATTTT.

The V call is TRBV5-6, the J call TRBJ2-1; D is ambiguous. The ends were cut back, 4 bases at V and 0 bases at J, with 14 bases in the middle. This CDR3 spans 16 amino acids. Per germline, CDR1 SGHDT and CDR2 YYEEEE. CDR3 amino acids: CASSLLAGSSYNEQFF. The CDR3 bases are TGTGCCAGCAGCCTCCTCGCAGGAAGCTCCTACAATGAGCAGTTCTTC. The full variable domain, its missing parts supplied by reference TRBV5-6 and TRBJ2-1, is DAGVTQSPTHLIKTRGQQVTLRCSPKSGHDTVSWYQQALGQGPQFIFQYYEEEERQRGNFPDRFSGHQFPNYSSELNVNALLLGDSALYLCASSLLAGSSYNEQFFGPGTRLTVL.

This chain joins TRBV6-6 and TRBJ2-7; tentative D call: TRBD2 (6 bases). Trimming pared 6 bases from V and 2 bases from J, leaving 8 bases between. CDR3 length: 12 amino acids. Germline V gene lookup returns CDR1 MNHNY and CDR2 SVGAGI (reference sequence). In DNA, the CDR3 is TGTGCCAGCAGAGGCGGGACCTACGAGCAGTACTTC. This codes for CASRGGTYEQYF.

V usage is TRBV18 and J usage is TRBJ1-1; a possible D gene is TRBD1 (6 bases). Trimming left V 6 bases short and J 1 base short, with 12 bases between. Germline-derived CDR1 and CDR2 are KGHSH and LQKENI. The CDR3 is 14 amino acids. For the CDR3, the DNA is TGTGCCAGCTCTCCAGACAGGACGAACACTGAAGCTTTCTTT. The encoded protein is CASSPDRTNTEAFF.

For this clone: Other DNA sequences in the same sample also yield this CDR3. The chain uses TRBV5-1 and TRBJ1-1; no reliable D call. V shed 0 bases and J shed 5 bases, with 8 bases lying between them. This CDR3 contains 13 residues. Germline V CDR1 and CDR2: SGHRS, YFSETQ. The CDR3 bases are TGCGCCAGCAGCTTGGGGGGAGGAACTGAAGCTTTCTTT. It specifies CASSLGGGTEAFF.

The V and J genes are TRBV2 and TRBJ2-2; 16 nucleotides line up with TRBD2. This CDR3 is 18 amino acids long. Trimming took 5 bases from V and 3 from J; bases not matched to a gene: 6. The germline V gene encodes CDR1 SNHLY and CDR2 FYNNEI. As DNA, the CDR3 is TGTGCCAGCAGTCCGGGACTAGCGGGAGGGAAGTACACCGGGGAGCTGTTTTTT. Residues: CASSPGLAGGKYTGELFF.

This chain connects TRBV19 to TRBJ2-1; TRBD2 is a possible D gene (5 bases). Germline V gene sequence: CDR1 LNHDA, CDR2 SQIVND (reference sequence). Trimming left V 2 bases short and J 5 bases short, with 13 bases between. The CDR3 is made up of 15 amino acids. As DNA, the CDR3 is TGTGCCAGTAGTATAATAGCGATTCCCCACAATGAGCAGTTCTTC. Its translation is CASSIIAIPHNEQFF.

The CDR3 sequence is CATTTGAKNIQYF. DNA for the CDR3: TGTGCCACCACCACAGGAGCCAAAAACATTCAGTACTTC. The chain joins TRBV15 to TRBJ2-4; a weak D match, TRBD1 (5 bases). Trimming pared 7 bases from V and 0 bases from J, leaving 7 bases between. Germline values: CDR1 LNHNV, CDR2 YYDKDF (reference sequence). The CDR3 contains 13 residues.

The chain employs TRBV5-6 and TRBJ1-1; no reliable D call. CDR3 size: 15 residues. The V gene lost 3 bases and the J gene lost 2 bases, with 14 bases spanning the gap. The germline CDR1 and CDR2 sequences are SGHDT and YYEEEE. The CDR3 nucleotides are TGTGCCAGCAGCTCAGAGGGAAACCTTAACACTGAAGCTTTCTTT. Translated, it gives CASSSEGNLNTEAFF.

The chain links TRBV27 to TRBJ2-7, with 8 bases identical to TRBD2. The germline V gene encodes CDR1 MNHEY and CDR2 SMNVEV (reference sequence). There are 14 residues in the CDR3. J gave up 4 bases and V 6 bases, and 8 bases lay outside the gene matches. This CDR3 reads CASSYQRERYEQYF. The CDR3 DNA reads TGTGCCAGCAGCTACCAGCGGGAGAGATACGAGCAGTACTTC.

Comment on this clone: The sample holds other DNA sequences that translate to the same CDR3. V gene TRBV5-1 combines with J gene TRBJ2-5; TRBD2 is a possible D gene (7 bases). The CDR3 loop spans 14 amino acids. Per germline, CDR1 SGHRS and CDR2 YFSETQ. Deletions cut 1 base from V and 5 bases from J, with 12 bases between. The CDR3 region is CASSLTGGQETQYF. In nucleotides, the CDR3 is TGCGCCAGCAGCTTGACCGGGGGGCAGGAGACCCAGTACTTC.

There are a few counts of this clone. This chain joins TRBV21-1 and TRBJ2-2; the table's D gene call, TRBD2, was not cross checked with the DNA. TRBV21-1 counts as a pseudogene. CDR3 size: 22 residues. CDR3 loop: CASSKRVGGARLAGVNTGELFF. The CDR3 nucleotides are TGTGCCAGCAGCAAAAGGGTCGGGGGGGCCCGGCTAGCGGGGGTAAACACCGGGGAGCTGTTTTTT.

V gene TRBV5-8 combines with J gene TRBJ2-5, with TRBD2 as a possible D gene (6 bases). Trimming left V 2 bases short and J 5 bases short, with 10 bases between. Germline assignment: CDR1 SGHTS and CDR2 YDEGEE. The CDR3 length is 13 residues. In nucleotides, the CDR3 is TGTGCCAGCAGCTTCCGGGGGTTTGAGACCCAGTACTTC. It encodes CASSFRGFETQYF.

The chain combines TRBV25-1 with TRBJ1-5; 9 bases are a match to TRBD1. The germline V gene has CDR1 MGHDK and CDR2 SYGVNS. The CDR3 has 15 amino acids. The junction had 2 bases not matched to a gene; V was cut back by 2 bases and J by 3 bases. CDR3 coding DNA: TGTGCCAGCAGTGAAGGACAGGGGCTCAATCAGCCCCAGCATTTT. Translated: CASSEGQGLNQPQHF. The whole variable domain, remainder taken from reference TRBV25-1 and TRBJ1-5, is EADIYQTPRYLVIGTGKKITLECSQTMGHDKMYWYQQDPGMELHLIHYSYGVNSTEKGDLSSESTVSRIRTEHFPLTLESARPSHTSQYLCASSEGQGLNQPQHFGDGTRLSIL.

This chain links TRBV9 with TRBJ2-7; D may be TRBD1 (6 bases). From germline, CDR1 is SGDLS and CDR2 YYNGEE. V shed 0 bases and J shed 1 base, with 8 bases lying between them. This CDR3 spans 14 amino acids. As DNA, the CDR3 is TGTGCCAGCAGCGTAGCAGGGGCATCCTACGAGCAGTACTTC. Residues: CASSVAGASYEQYF.

The chain carries TRBV30 and TRBJ2-7; TRBD1 agrees at 10 bases. This CDR3 is built from 14 residues. V was pared by 0 bases and J by 3 bases, with 2 bases of the junction left unmatched. The V gene's germline CDR1 is GTSNPN and CDR2 SVGIG (reference sequence). The CDR3 sequence: CAWSVGQGVYEQYF. Here the CDR3 DNA reads TGTGCCTGGAGTGTTGGACAGGGGGTCTACGAGCAGTACTTC.

This clone was seen a few times. The gene calls are TRBV9 and TRBJ1-1; D gene uncertain. The CDR3 has 13 residues. The germline V gene has CDR1 SGDLS and CDR2 YYNGEE. The V end was cut by 0 bases, the J end by 2 bases, with 5 bases between. The CDR3 sequence: CASSVVINTEAFF. The CDR3 DNA follows: TGTGCCAGCAGCGTAGTAATTAACACTGAAGCTTTCTTT.

This clone was counted a single time. This chain joins TRBV6-6 and TRBJ1-2; 8 nucleotides line up with TRBD1. After removal of 2 bases from V and 8 bases from J, the junction contained 4 bases not matched to a gene. The germline CDR1 and CDR2 sequences are MNHNY and SVGAGI (reference sequence). The CDR3 covers 13 residues. The CDR3: CASSYDRGGGYTF. The CDR3, as DNA: TGTGCCAGCAGTTACGACAGGGGAGGCGGCTACACCTTC.

The chain combines TRBV7-3 with TRBJ1-1; no firm D call. V was shortened by 5 bases and J by 2 bases, with 9 bases between the two germline ends. The CDR3 covers 13 residues. CDR1 is SGHTA and CDR2 is FQGTGA in the germline V gene. The CDR3 nucleotides are TGTGCCAGCAGCCCAACACAAAACACTGAAGCTTTCTTT. Translated, it gives CASSPTQNTEAFF.

The chain has TRBV10-3 and TRBJ2-7, with 10 bases that match TRBD2. V shed 4 bases, J shed 3 bases, and the junction held 6 bases outside the gene matches. Germline lookup yields CDR1 ENHRY and CDR2 SYGVKD. The CDR3 contains 15 residues. The DNA for the CDR3 is TGTGCCATCAGTGTAACACTAGCGGGATACTACGAGCAGTACTTC. Its protein product is CAISVTLAGYYEQYF.

This chain links TRBV6-1 with TRBJ2-1; the D is unclear. Trimming removed 3 bases from V and 8 bases from J, with 11 bases in between. This CDR3 comprises 13 residues. CDR1 is MNHNS, CDR2 SASEGT, per germline. CDR3 nucleotides: TGTGCCAGCAGTGAGTGGTTAACGGATGAGCAGTTCTTC. Translation gives CASSEWLTDEQFF.

Concerning this clone: The same CDR3 arises from other DNA sequences in this sample as well. The rearrangement links TRBV5-1 to TRBJ2-2, with D unresolved. The CDR3 is made up of 12 amino acids. Between the trimmed V and J ends, which lost 4 bases and 8 bases, there was a span of 9 bases. Germline V gene data show CDR1 as SGHRS and CDR2 as YFSETQ. The CDR3 protein is CASSLQVGELFF. DNA for the CDR3: TGCGCCAGCAGCCTCCAGGTGGGGGAGCTGTTTTTT.

This sequence joins TRBV29-1 and TRBJ1-1; 8 bases line up with TRBD1. CDR3 size: 12 residues. Germline CDR1 and CDR2: SQVTM and ANQGSEA. The trim removed 6 bases at V and 6 bases at J, leaving 6 bases unmatched. For the CDR3, the DNA is TGCAGCGTACGGTCAGGGGGCTCTGAAGCTTTCTTT. It translates to CSVRSGGSEAFF.

J is TRBJ2-1 and V is TRBV5-6; TRBD2 aligns across 12 bases. V was clipped by 4 bases and J by 7 bases; unmatched bases: 12. The germline V gene encodes CDR1 SGHDT and CDR2 YYEEEE. CDR3 length: 17 amino acids. The CDR3 spells CASSVTSGGTMGNEQFF. Here the CDR3 DNA reads TGTGCCAGCAGCGTGACTAGCGGGGGCACGATGGGGAATGAGCAGTTCTTC. Full variable domain (remainder filled in from reference TRBV5-6 and TRBJ2-1): DAGVTQSPTHLIKTRGQQVTLRCSPKSGHDTVSWYQQALGQGPQFIFQYYEEEERQRGNFPDRFSGHQFPNYSSELNVNALLLGDSALYLCASSVTSGGTMGNEQFFGPGTRLTVL.